This entry lists 12 T cell receptor beta chains sequenced from one sample in a study of identical twins. TCRdb recomputed calls from the 5' RACE reads with MiXCR, one row per CDR3 protein. Among 300,000 to 350,000 distinct CDR3 sequences listed, around 12% were seen once. These sequences were also reported in another study, on yellow fever vaccine responses in identical twins.

The sequenced material came from CD8+ T cells sorted from blood. Every receptor here comes from a woman aged 18-30 years in good health.

V gene TRBV6-6 combines with J gene TRBJ1-1; maybe TRBD1 (5 bases). CDR3 length: 10 amino acids. V lost 5 bases to trimming and J lost 8 bases, with 6 bases between them. CDR1 is MNHNY and CDR2 is SVGAGI in the germline V gene (reference sequence). CDR3 sequence (DNA): TGTGCCAGCAGTGACAGAGAAGCTTTCTTT. Its protein is CASSDREAFF.

The V call is TRBV4-1, the J call TRBJ2-5; D might be TRBD1 or TRBD2, each matching 6 bases. The CDR3 consists of 15 residues. The V gene lost 4 bases and the J gene lost 2 bases, with 14 bases spanning the gap. Germline V gives CDR1 MGHRA, CDR2 YSYEKL. CDR3 loop: CASSRKTGAQETQYF. In nucleotides, the CDR3 is TGCGCCAGCAGCCGAAAGACGGGGGCGCAAGAGACCCAGTACTTC.

This clonotype occurred a few times. The J gene is TRBJ2-5, the V gene TRBV15; D gene uncertain. The CDR3 length is 13 residues. Germline lookup yields CDR1 LNHNV and CDR2 YYDKDF (reference sequence). V was trimmed by 1 base and J by 4 bases, leaving 7 bases between them. The CDR3 sequence is CATSRVTGETQYF. CDR3 nucleotide sequence: TGTGCCACCAGCAGAGTCACCGGAGAGACCCAGTACTTC. Filled out from reference TRBV15 and TRBJ2-5, the complete variable domain reads DAMVIQNPRYQVTQFGKPVTLSCSQTLNHNVMYWYQQKSSQAPKLLFHYYDKDFNNEADTPDNFQSRRPNTSFCFLDIRSPGLGDTAMYLCATSRVTGETQYFGPGTRLLVL.

V usage is TRBV12-5 and J usage is TRBJ2-1; 8 bases fit TRBD2. Looked up from germline, CDR1 is LGHNT and CDR2 is FRNRAP. The V and J ends lost 3 bases and 8 bases, in that order; junction bases with no gene match: 9. The CDR3 runs to 15 residues. Written as DNA, the CDR3 is TGTGCTAGTGGTTTTCTCGGGGGGGGGCCGCATGAGCAGTTCTTC. Translating gives CASGFLGGGPHEQFF.

This clonotype appeared many times. The chain has TRBV20-1 and TRBJ2-1; 10 positions agree with TRBD2. The germline V gene encodes CDR1 DFQATT and CDR2 SNEGSKA (reference sequence). Unmatched junction bases numbered 5, after V lost 3 bases and J lost 3 bases. CDR3 length equals 15 residues. The CDR3: CSASDGTSDYNEQFF. The CDR3 bases are TGCAGTGCTAGTGACGGGACTAGCGACTACAATGAGCAGTTCTTC.

This clonotype was observed a handful of times. The V call is TRBV28, the J call TRBJ2-5; maybe TRBD2 (5 bases). The V end was cut by 2 bases, the J end by 5 bases, with 15 bases between. The V gene's germline CDR1 is MDHEN and CDR2 SYDVKM. This CDR3 has 15 residues. The CDR3: CASSLRLASRETQYF. The CDR3 DNA sequence: TGTGCCAGCAGTTTACGTCTAGCATCGAGGGAGACCCAGTACTTC.

This chain links TRBV29-1 with TRBJ1-1; maybe TRBD1 (5 bases). Trimming removed 4 bases from V and 2 bases from J, with 11 bases in between. Germline V gene lookup returns CDR1 SQVTM and CDR2 ANQGSEA. The CDR3 runs to 13 residues. In nucleotides, the CDR3 is TGCAGCGTTGTGACAGCCAGTAACACTGAAGCTTTCTTT. Its protein product is CSVVTASNTEAFF.

This clonotype was recorded a few times. The chain employs TRBV7-7 and TRBJ2-2; D unclear. Trimming took 5 bases from V and 2 from J, leaving 6 bases between them. Germline values: CDR1 SSHAT, CDR2 FNYEAQ (reference sequence). This CDR3 comprises 13 residues. CDR3 amino acids: CASSTSNTGELFF. In DNA, the CDR3 is TGTGCCAGCAGCACCAGCAACACCGGGGAGCTGTTTTTT.

At least ten counts were recorded for this clonotype. This sequence joins TRBV2 and TRBJ2-1; no definite D call. The CDR3 totals 14 residues. The germline gives CDR1 SNHLY, CDR2 FYNNEI. V lost 8 bases and J lost 0, with 11 bases in between. The CDR3 is CASLDETSYNEQFF. The DNA of the CDR3 is TGTGCCAGCCTGGACGAGACCTCCTACAATGAGCAGTTCTTC.

In DNA, the CDR3 is TGCGCCAGCAGTGCGCAACAGGGGGCCAACGAACTCCGAGCTTACACCGGGGAGCTGTTTTTT. Amino acid sequence: CASSAQQGANELRAYTGELFF. This sequence joins TRBV10-1 and TRBJ2-2, with 9 bases identical to TRBD1. Germline-derived CDR1 and CDR2 are WNHNN and SYGVQD (reference sequence). V shed 4 bases, J shed 3 bases, and the junction held 21 bases outside the gene matches. This CDR3 contains 21 residues.

This clonotype was counted only a few times. The chain links TRBV9 to TRBJ2-2, with D perhaps TRBD1 or TRBD2 (5 bases each). V lost 0 bases to trimming and J lost 7 bases, with 7 bases between them. Germline V gene lookup returns CDR1 SGDLS and CDR2 YYNGEE. The CDR3 has 13 residues. Here the CDR3 reads CASSVAGGGELFF. Here the CDR3 DNA reads TGTGCCAGCAGCGTAGCTGGGGGCGGGGAGCTGTTTTTT.

The chain links TRBV12-3 or TRBV12-4 to TRBJ2-7; D gene ambiguous. CDR3 length: 12 residues. Between the trimmed V and J ends, which lost 3 bases and 7 bases, there was a span of 10 bases. The CDR3 DNA reads as TGTGCCAGCAGTTTTAACCACGGAGAGCAGTACTTC. Encoded protein: CASSFNHGEQYF.